A selection of T cell receptor beta chains follows, all from one sample in a study of cytomegalovirus exposure and HLA in healthy donors. Sequencing was performed with immunoSEQ multiplex PCR; in TCRdb, only in-frame clones are kept and a portion is missing. The sample carries over 55,000 clones, around 85% recorded once. Sequenced sample: PBMCs. The source of these receptors is a man aged 40-49 years in good health and CMV-seronegative. CDR3s include the opening cysteine and the closing phenylalanine or tryptophan. A D gene is named only where the DNA matches it firmly. The listing skips clone size in some rows; elsewhere it reads once, few, many or a size class.

>16|TRBJ2-5|.|TRBD2|TRBV15
TGTGCCACCAGACCTTCTTTAGCGGGGGGGGTAGAGACCCAGTACTTC
CATRPSLAGGVETQYF
>15|TRBJ1-1|few|TRBD1|TRBV6-5
TGTGCCAGCAGTTTGTCCGGGACAGCGAACACTGAAGCTTTCTTT
CASSLSGTANTEAFF
>16|TRBJ2-3|.|TRBD2|TRBV2
TGTGCCAGCAGGAAACTAGCGGGGGCCAGCACAGATACGCAGTATTTT
CASRKLAGASTDTQYF
>13|TRBJ1-4|.|.|TRBV19
TGTGCCAGTAGCCCGCCGGGGAATGAAAAACTGTTTTTT
CASSPPGNEKLFF
>13|TRBJ1-1|.|.|TRBV9
TGTGCCAGCGGGGAGATTGGGGAGACTGAAGCTTTCTTT
CASGEIGETEAFF
>13|TRBJ2-7|.|.|TRBV11-3
TGTGCCAGCAGTCCCGGGAGCACCTACGAGCAGTACTTC
CASSPGSTYEQYF
>13|TRBJ2-5|few|.|TRBV7-9
TGTGCCAGCAGCCCAGGGCTGGGAGAGACCCAGTACTTC
CASSPGLGETQYF
>15|TRBJ2-1|.|TRBD2|TRBV5-6
TGTGCCAGCAGCTTCTGGCTAGCGGAAGTAAATGAGCAGTTCTTC
CASSFWLAEVNEQFF
>13|TRBJ1-5|few|.|TRBV4-3
TGCGCCAGCAGCCAAGAGCCAGGTACGCCCCAGCATTTT
CASSQEPGTPQHF
>14|TRBJ2-5|.|TRBD1|TRBV29-1
TGCAGCGTTGTGACAGGGGGCGGGTTCGAGACCCAGTACTTC
CSVVTGGGFETQYF
>16|TRBJ1-3|.|TRBD1|TRBV7-7
TGTGCCAGCTGCAATAAAACAGGGGGCGATGGAAACACCATATATTTT
CASCNKTGGDGNTIYF
>14|TRBJ2-1|.|.|TRBV29-1
TGCAGCGTTGTTGGGGGGACGACCTACAATGAGCAGTTCTTC
CSVVGGTTYNEQFF
>18|TRBJ2-4|.|TRBD1|TRBV19
TGTGCCAGCAAATCAGGGGGCGAGGGCCTCCAGGGCAAAAACATTCAGTACTTC
CASKSGGEGLQGKNIQYF
>16|TRBJ2-7|few|.|TRBV4-2
TGTGCCAGCAGCCAAGAAGGGGTGGGCCCGCTAAAGGAGCAGTACTTC
CASSQEGVGPLKEQYF
>15|TRBJ1-5|.|TRBD1|TRBV6-5
TGTGCCAGCAAGCGCGGGACAGGGGCGGGTCAGCCCCAGCATTTT
CASKRGTGAGQPQHF
>15|TRBJ1-1|.|.|TRBV6-5
TGTGCCAGCAGTTACAACCACGGGATGAACACTGAAGCTTTCTTT
CASSYNHGMNTEAFF
>14|TRBJ2-3|few|TRBD2|TRBV7-9
TGTGCCAGCCGAAGTACGGGAGGGATTGATACGCAGTATTTT
CASRSTGGIDTQYF
>15|TRBJ1-1|few|TRBD1|TRBV5-1
TGCGCCAGCAGCTCAGCCACCGCGGGACAGGGTACGGCTTTCTTT
CASSSATAGQGTAFF
>13|TRBJ2-5|.|.|TRBV2
TGTGCCAGCAGTGAAGGCAGACAAGAGACCCAGTACTTC
CASSEGRQETQYF
>17|TRBJ2-3|.|.|TRBV5-1
TGCGCCAGCAGCTTAAGCCTCAGGGGAAGGGACACAGATACGCAGTATTTT
CASSLSLRGRDTDTQYF
>15|TRBJ1-2|.|.|TRBV18
TGTGCCAGCTCTTTAGACAGGTCTAACGGGTATGGCTACACCTTC
CASSLDRSNGYGYTF
>15|TRBJ1-1|.|.|TRBV4-2
TGTGCCAGCAGCCAAGAGGTAGGGACGGGAGGTGAAGCTTTCTTT
CASSQEVGTGGEAFF
>16|TRBJ1-3|few|TRBD1|TRBV5-6
TGTGCCAGCAGCCTAAGACAGGGGGCATCAGGAAACACCATATATTTT
CASSLRQGASGNTIYF
>14|TRBJ2-5|.|.|TRBV11-3
TGTGCCAGCAGCTCAACAGGGTTGCGGGAGACCCAGTACTTC
CASSSTGLRETQYF
>15|TRBJ2-5|.|TRBD2|TRBV27
TGTGCCAGCAGTGTTACCGGGACTACTAAAGAGACCCAGTACTTC
CASSVTGTTKETQYF
>15|TRBJ2-1|.|.|TRBV7-2
TGTGCCAGCAGCTTAGACAGGGTAGCCTACAATGAGCAGTTCTTC
CASSLDRVAYNEQFF
>15|TRBJ1-2|.|TRBD1|TRBV5-1
TGCGCCAGCAGTACCGGGACAGGGTCTAACTATGGCTACACCTTC
CASSTGTGSNYGYTF
>18|TRBJ2-2|.|.|TRBV7-9
TGTGCCAGCAGCATTGGGACACCGAAAGACTATAACACCGGGGAGCTGTTTTTT
CASSIGTPKDYNTGELFF
>16|TRBJ2-1|.|.|TRBV11-2
TGTGCCAGCAGCTTAGAAGGTTACAGCTCCTACAATGAGCAGTTCTTC
CASSLEGYSSYNEQFF
>15|TRBJ2-5|.|.|TRBV28
TGTGCCAGCACCTCTCGGGTCGGGAGACAAGAGACCCAGTACTTC
CASTSRVGRQETQYF
>16|TRBJ1-3|.|.|TRBV7-2
TGTGCCAGCAGCTTCCACGCACAGGGAACTGGAAACACCATATATTTT
CASSFHAQGTGNTIYF
>13|TRBJ1-5|.|.|TRBV6-6
TGTGCCAGCAGTTTTAGGGGGACTCAGCCCCAGCATTTT
CASSFRGTQPQHF
>13|TRBJ1-2|.|TRBD1|TRBV28
TGTGCCAGCAGGGGGGGACAGGTCCCTGGCTACACCTTC
CASRGGQVPGYTF
>16|TRBJ2-3|few|.|TRBV28
TGTGCCAGCAGTTTGGAGGGGCTACGGCCCGCAGATACGCAGTATTTT
CASSLEGLRPADTQYF
>16|TRBJ2-1|.|TRBD2|TRBV7-3
TGTGCCAGCAGCCCCAATAGCGGGGGGGCCCATAATGAGCAGTTCTTC
CASSPNSGGAHNEQFF
>14|TRBJ2-2|few|TRBD1|TRBV5-1
TGCGCCAGCAGCCCGGGACAGGGGGTCGGGGAGCTGTTTTTT
CASSPGQGVGELFF
>14|TRBJ1-6|.|TRBD1|TRBV5-4
TGTGCCAGCAGCCCACAGGGGAGTAATTCACCCCTCCACTTT
CASSPQGSNSPLHF
>14|TRBJ2-1|.|TRBD1|TRBV10-2
TGCGCCAGCATAGGTCAAAAGGGGGCCTATGAGCAGTTCTTC
CASIGQKGAYEQFF
>21|TRBJ1-4|.|TRBD1|TRBV7-2
TGTGCCAGCAGCTTAGCGTATCGGACAGGGGGCGGTTTTGCAACTAATGAAAAACTGTTTTTT
CASSLAYRTGGGFATNEKLFF
>15|TRBJ1-1|.|.|TRBV5-4
TGTGCCAGCAGCTTCAGGACGGGGGAGTTGACTGAAGCTTTCTTT
CASSFRTGELTEAFF
>15|TRBJ1-2|.|TRBD1|TRBV27
TGTGCCAGCAGCTCCCTTAACAGGGGCGCCTATGGCTACACCTTC
CASSSLNRGAYGYTF
>16|TRBJ1-3|.|.|TRBV6-5
TGTGCCAGCAGTTTGACAACAGGGTCGTATGGAAACACCATATATTTT
CASSLTTGSYGNTIYF
>16|TRBJ1-5|.|.|TRBV28
TGTGCCAGCAGTCAGGTTCAGGGAAATAGCAATCAGCCCCAGCATTTT
CASSQVQGNSNQPQHF
>16|TRBJ2-5|.|TRBD2|TRBV5-1
TGCGCCAGCCTTAAATCTAGCGGGGGGGCCCGGGAGACCCAGTACTTC
CASLKSSGGARETQYF